One sample yielded the 27 T cell receptor beta chains listed below, sequenced in a study of tumor T cells in aggressive B-cell lymphoma. TCRdb keeps only in-frame clones here, not all; method: immunoSEQ multiplex PCR. The table lists 2,000 to 3,000 clones, around 81% of them singletons. Sequencing was carried out using tumor tissue. The origin of the receptors is an adult with diffuse large B cell lymphoma.

The chain links TRBV28 to TRBJ2-5; maybe TRBD2 (5 bases). The CDR3 extends over 16 amino acids. V lost 3 bases to trimming and J lost 2 bases, with 16 bases between them. Germline V CDR1 and CDR2: MDHEN, SYDVKM. In DNA form, the CDR3 reads TGTGCCAGCAGTTTCGGAGGAAAATTATTTCAAGAGACCCAGTACTTC. Amino acid sequence: CASSFGGKLFQETQYF. The full variable domain, in which reference TRBV28 and TRBJ2-5 provide the parts outside the CDR3, is DVKVTQSSRYLVKRTGEKVFLECVQDMDHENMFWYRQDPGLGLRLIYFSYDVKMKEKGDIPEGYSVSREKKERFSLILESASTNQTSMYLCASSFGGKLFQETQYFGPGTRLLVL.

As DNA, the CDR3 is TGCGCCAGCAGCCCCCGTCCCCACGACAGGGGCTCTGGAAACACCATATATTTT. As protein: CASSPRPHDRGSGNTIYF. The rearrangement uses TRBV4-3 and TRBJ1-3; 8 nucleotides match TRBD1. V shed 4 bases and J 0 bases; nucleotides not matched to a gene: 11. Germline values: CDR1 LGHNA, CDR2 YSLEER. This CDR3 has 18 residues.

The sample holds one count of this clone. This chain links TRBV11-2 with TRBJ2-3; 7 bases are a match to TRBD1. V shed 3 bases, J shed 3 bases, and the junction held 9 bases outside the gene matches. CDR1 and CDR2 (germline): SGHAT, FQNNGV. This CDR3 has 16 residues. CDR3 sequence reads: CASSFFVSRGTDTQYF. CDR3 nucleotide sequence: TGTGCCAGCAGCTTTTTTGTGTCCAGGGGGACAGATACGCAGTATTTT.

The chain combines TRBV4-3 with TRBJ2-5; D is unresolved. Per the germline V gene, CDR1 is LGHNA and CDR2 is YSLEER. The length of the CDR3 is 15 residues. The ends were cut back, 3 bases at V and 2 bases at J, with 13 bases in the middle. The CDR3 coding sequence is TGCGCCAGCAGCCAGAAAGCCACCGGGCAAGAGACCCAGTACTTC. It encodes CASSQKATGQETQYF.

This chain uses TRBV2 with TRBJ2-7; TRBD2 is a possible D gene (6 bases). The germline gives CDR1 SNHLY, CDR2 FYNNEI. Deletions cut 7 bases from V and 2 bases from J, with 15 bases between. The CDR3 has 14 amino acids. This CDR3 reads CASIIRDSAYEQYF. As DNA, the CDR3 is TGTGCCAGCATTATCCGGGACTCCGCCTACGAGCAGTACTTC.

The chain uses TRBV9 and TRBJ2-4, with a weak D call TRBD2 (7 bases). CDR3 length: 15 residues. Trimming shortened V by 3 bases and J by 8 bases, and 18 bases separated the two germline ends. CDR1 is SGDLS and CDR2 is YYNGEE in the germline V gene. Here the CDR3 reads CASSEWEGGSDIQYF. CDR3 nucleotide sequence: TGTGCCAGCAGCGAGTGGGAGGGGGGGTCGGACATTCAGTACTTC.

V gene TRBV14 combines with J gene TRBJ1-2, with no clear D. The CDR3 has 13 amino acids. V shed 1 base and J shed 4 bases, with 7 bases lying between them. Germline V CDR1 and CDR2: SGHDN, FVKESK. The CDR3 loop is CASSQGASYGYTF. CDR3 sequence (DNA): TGTGCCAGCAGCCAAGGGGCGAGCTATGGCTACACCTTC. Combining the CDR3 with reference TRBV14 and TRBJ1-2 gives the whole variable domain EAGVTQFPSHSVIEKGQTVTLRCDPISGHDNLYWYRRVMGKEIKFLLHFVKESKQDESGMPNNRFLAERTGGTYSTLKVQPAELEDSGVYFCASSQGASYGYTFGSGTRLTVV.

V usage is TRBV5-1 and J usage is TRBJ1-1; D perhaps matches TRBD1 (5 bases). The CDR3 is 13 amino acids. CDR1 SGHRS and CDR2 YFSETQ come from the germline V gene. Trimming pared 4 bases from V and 5 bases from J, leaving 12 bases between. CDR3 in amino acids: CASSPIGGTEAFF. The CDR3 DNA sequence: TGCGCCAGCAGCCCGATCGGGGGGACTGAAGCTTTCTTT. The variable domain in full, completed from reference TRBV5-1 and TRBJ1-1, reads KAGVTQTPRYLIKTRGQQVTLSCSPISGHRSVSWYQQTPGQGLQFLFEYFSETQRNKGNFPGRFSGRQFSNSRSEMNVSTLELGDSALYLCASSPIGGTEAFFGQGTRLTVV.

The chain employs TRBV19 and TRBJ2-7, with D possibly matching TRBD1 (6 bases). CDR3 size: 15 residues. Germline V lookup: CDR1 LNHDA, CDR2 SQIVND (reference sequence). Trimming took 5 bases from V and 9 from J, leaving 23 bases between them. CDR3 amino acids: CASSPAGTYYEGQYF. The CDR3 coding sequence is TGTGCCAGTAGTCCAGCCGGGACATATTACGAGGGGCAGTACTTC.

This clone was seen a few times. This chain connects TRBV11-2 to TRBJ2-7, with D tentatively TRBD2 (7 bases). This CDR3 has 16 residues. The germline V gene has CDR1 SGHAT and CDR2 FQNNGV. V lost 0 bases and J lost 2, with 14 bases in between. CDR3 region: CASSLDGERDTYEQYF. DNA for the CDR3: TGTGCCAGCAGCTTAGATGGGGAGCGGGACACCTACGAGCAGTACTTC.

This clone showed up just a few times. This chain connects TRBV6-5 to TRBJ2-1; D is possibly TRBD2 (6 bases). Looked up from germline, CDR1 is MNHEY and CDR2 is SVGAGI. Trimming cost V 2 bases and J 6 bases, with 8 bases left between them. The CDR3 is 13 amino acids. As DNA, the CDR3 is TGTGCCAGCAGTTACGCGACTAGCAATGAGCAGTTCTTC. This codes for CASSYATSNEQFF.

The genes are TRBV30 and TRBJ2-5; a possible D gene is TRBD1 (5 bases). V was pared by 0 bases and J by 1 base, with 12 bases between. The CDR3 consists of 15 residues. CDR1 GTSNPN and CDR2 SVGIG come from the germline V gene (reference sequence). The CDR3 reads CAWSVLGALQETQYF. CDR3 nucleotide sequence: TGTGCCTGGAGTGTGTTAGGGGCCCTCCAAGAGACCCAGTACTTC.

Of note for this clone: This sequence is one base from a far larger clone and is likely a read error. The V call is TRBV9, the J call TRBJ2-6; a possible D gene is TRBD2 (5 bases). V lost 0 bases and J 0 bases, leaving 10 bases between the germline ends. CDR1 and CDR2 from the germline V gene are SGDLS and YYNGEE. This CDR3 region has 17 residues. CDR3 sequence (DNA): TGTGCCAGCAGCGTAGGAGTGGGGAGCTCTGGGGCCAACGTCCTGACTTTC. It translates to CASSVGVGSSGANVLTF.

J is TRBJ2-3 and V is TRBV27, with D possibly matching TRBD1 (5 bases). CDR3 length equals 15 residues. CDR1 and CDR2 (germline): MNHEY, SMNVEV (reference sequence). Trimming cost V 4 bases and J 2 bases, with 13 bases left between them. The CDR3, as DNA: TGTGCCAGCAGTTGGACACCCACCTACACAGATACGCAGTATTTT. This codes for CASSWTPTYTDTQYF.

This clone has a single count. The chain has TRBV15 and TRBJ2-1; maybe TRBD2 (5 bases). There are 11 residues in the CDR3. Trimming left V 0 bases short and J 16 bases short, with 10 bases between. Germline V gene data show CDR1 as LNHNV and CDR2 as YYDKDF (reference sequence). The CDR3 protein is CATSRERVLFF. The DNA for the CDR3 is TGTGCCACCAGCAGAGAGCGGGTATTATTCTTC.

The chain has TRBV5-1 and TRBJ2-5; no clear D gene. Germline values: CDR1 SGHRS, CDR2 YFSETQ. Trimming stripped 1 base from V and 3 bases from J, with 10 bases between. The CDR3 loop spans 14 amino acids. The CDR3 here is CASSLSGGKETQYF. CDR3 DNA: TGCGCCAGCAGCTTGTCTGGCGGTAAAGAGACCCAGTACTTC.

V gene TRBV10-1 combines with J gene TRBJ2-7; TRBD1 matches 7 bases. V was pared by 2 bases and J by 3 bases, with 13 bases of the junction left unmatched. The CDR3 spans 17 residues. CDR1 is WNHNN, CDR2 SYGVQD, per germline (reference sequence). Here the CDR3 reads CASSEPTGQPSLYEQYF. As DNA, the CDR3 is TGCGCCAGCAGTGAGCCTACGGGACAGCCCAGCCTCTACGAGCAGTACTTC.

The rearrangement links TRBV5-1 to TRBJ2-7; D perhaps matches TRBD1 (6 bases). The V end lost 4 bases, the J end lost 2 bases, and 19 bases lay between the germline ends. The CDR3 spans 16 residues. CDR1 and CDR2 from the germline V gene are SGHRS and YFSETQ. The CDR3 protein is CASSPTPHRAAYEQYF. The CDR3 nucleotides read TGCGCCAGCAGCCCCACCCCCCACAGGGCTGCCTACGAGCAGTACTTC.

The V gene is TRBV15, the J gene TRBJ2-7; D call uncertain. V shed 5 bases and J shed 4 bases, with 9 bases lying between them. The CDR3 runs to 12 residues. Germline CDR1 reads LNHNV; CDR2 reads YYDKDF (reference sequence). CDR3 bases: TGTGCCACCAGCTTTGACTGGTACGAGCAGTACTTC. Its translation: CATSFDWYEQYF. The full variable domain, in which reference TRBV15 and TRBJ2-7 provide the parts outside the CDR3, is DAMVIQNPRYQVTQFGKPVTLSCSQTLNHNVMYWYQQKSSQAPKLLFHYYDKDFNNEADTPDNFQSRRPNTSFCFLDIRSPGLGDTAMYLCATSFDWYEQYFGPGTRLTVT.

The chain couples TRBV27 to TRBJ2-3; D is undetermined. The germline V gene encodes CDR1 MNHEY and CDR2 SMNVEV (reference sequence). Trimming pared 4 bases from V and 2 bases from J, leaving 13 bases between. The CDR3 has 15 residues. The CDR3 DNA is TGTGCCAGCAGTTCCTCCAATGGCCCCACAGATACGCAGTATTTT. Encoded protein: CASSSSNGPTDTQYF.

The chain uses TRBV7-6 and TRBJ2-5, with D hard to call. The V gene's germline CDR1 is SGHVS and CDR2 FNYEAQ. Trimming removed 2 bases at V and 5 bases at J, with 12 bases between. The CDR3 is 14 residues long. The CDR3 spells CASSLNILVETQYF. The CDR3 DNA is TGTGCCAGCAGCTTAAATATCCTAGTCGAGACCCAGTACTTC.

The chain carries TRBV9 and TRBJ1-2; a possible D gene is TRBD1 (5 bases). This CDR3 spans 14 amino acids. The V end was cut by 4 bases, the J end by 2 bases, with 12 bases between. The germline V gene has CDR1 SGDLS and CDR2 YYNGEE. CDR3 sequence reads: CASSQGGSNYGYTF. The CDR3 DNA reads as TGTGCCAGCAGCCAGGGCGGATCGAACTATGGCTACACCTTC.

The chain employs TRBV27 and TRBJ2-5; 9 positions agree with TRBD1. The CDR3 is made up of 16 amino acids. Germline V gene sequence: CDR1 MNHEY, CDR2 SMNVEV (reference sequence). J lost 1 base, V lost 5 bases, and 8 bases had no gene match. The CDR3 region has the DNA TGTGCCAGCAGTAAATACAGGGGGCTGCGCCAAGAGACCCAGTACTTC. Translating gives CASSKYRGLRQETQYF.

The table lists this clone with a count of one. This chain uses TRBV30 with TRBJ2-6, with D unclear. V was cut by 1 base and J by 4 bases, with 8 bases left in between. CDR1 GTSNPN and CDR2 SVGIG come from the germline V gene (reference sequence). This CDR3 has 14 amino acids. Here the CDR3 reads CAWSGSLGANVLTF. Here the CDR3 DNA reads TGTGCCTGGAGTGGGTCCCTAGGGGCCAACGTCCTGACTTTC.

V usage is TRBV2 and J usage is TRBJ1-1; D gene ambiguous. V lost 4 bases to trimming and J lost 3 bases, with 12 bases between them. CDR3 length: 14 residues. Germline values: CDR1 SNHLY, CDR2 FYNNEI. DNA for the CDR3: TGTGCCAGCAGTGCGGGCAGCGGGGACACTGAAGCTTTCTTT. It translates to CASSAGSGDTEAFF.

V is TRBV9 and J is TRBJ1-1; tentatively, D is TRBD1 (5 bases). The CDR3 is 15 amino acids. Germline lookup yields CDR1 SGDLS and CDR2 YYNGEE. Trimming removed 3 bases at V and 5 bases at J, with 17 bases between. CDR3 sequence (DNA): TGTGCCAGCAGCGGTCATGGGGGGACCGCGACTGAAGCTTTCTTT. This translates into CASSGHGGTATEAFF.

About this clone itself: Other DNA sequences in this specimen translate into the identical CDR3. The chain is built from TRBV18 and TRBJ1-2; 7 bases are a match to TRBD1. Per the germline V gene, CDR1 is KGHSH and CDR2 is LQKENI. This CDR3 spans 16 amino acids. With 0 bases clipped from V and 4 bases from J, the junction kept 8 bases outside the gene matches. CDR3 residues: CASSPPSGQALYGYTF. The CDR3 DNA is TGTGCCAGCTCACCACCGAGCGGACAGGCCCTCTATGGCTACACCTTC.